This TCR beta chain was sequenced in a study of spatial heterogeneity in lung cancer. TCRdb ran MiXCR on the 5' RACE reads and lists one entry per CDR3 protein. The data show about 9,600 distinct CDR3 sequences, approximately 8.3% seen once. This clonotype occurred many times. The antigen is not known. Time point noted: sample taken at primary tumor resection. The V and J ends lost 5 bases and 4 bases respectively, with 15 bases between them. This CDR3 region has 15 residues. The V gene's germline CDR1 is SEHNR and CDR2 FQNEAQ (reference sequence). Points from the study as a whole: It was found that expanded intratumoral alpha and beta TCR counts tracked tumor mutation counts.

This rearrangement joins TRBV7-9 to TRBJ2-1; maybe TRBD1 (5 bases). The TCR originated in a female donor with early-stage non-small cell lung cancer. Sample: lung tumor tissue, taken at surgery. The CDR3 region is CASSRQILLYNEQFF. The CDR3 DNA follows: TGTGCCAGCAGCAGACAGATTCTTTTGTACAATGAGCAGTTCTTC.